The clone carrying this TCR beta chain showed up many times. What it recognizes is unknown. This sample stems from a study of T-cell reconstitution after alpha-beta-depleted transplantation in children. The authors prepared the TCRbeta library with unique molecular identifiers. TCRdb recomputed calls from the PCR reads with MiXCR, one row per CDR3 protein. The sample consists of 200,000 to 250,000 distinct CDR3 sequences, around 25% of them appearing once. Trimming shortened V by 0 bases and J by 4 bases, and 20 bases separated the two germline ends. Germline V lookup: CDR1 SGHRS, CDR2 YFSETQ. The CDR3 totals 17 residues. General study points: The origin of alpha-beta T cells about two months after transplant was reportedly several hundred expanded graft clones. TCRbeta diversity was high at day 60 in some patients (a result of surviving recipient T cells and thymic progenitors). T cells produced anew were the main source of T-cell counts and diversity one year after transplant.

V is TRBV5-1 and J is TRBJ2-7; no clear D gene. This clonotype was sampled from a female patient between 2 and 15 years old who had a stem cell transplant for congenital amegakaryocytic thrombocytopenia, so the T cells may come from the graft donor. The source material was PBMCs, mostly from graft donor cells, sampled 360 days after TCRalphabeta/CD19-depleted stem cell transplant. This CDR3 reads CASSLVPGGSLHYEQYF. The CDR3 bases are TGCGCCAGCAGCTTGGTACCGGGCGGATCCTTACATTACGAGCAGTACTTC.